The 23 T cell receptor beta chains in this list originate from one sample, sequenced in a study of cytomegalovirus exposure and HLA in healthy donors. Method: immunoSEQ multiplex PCR; TCRdb's copy keeps in-frame clones and lacks some. The repertoire consists of over 110,000 clones, with around nine tenths occurring once and the leading ten covering roughly 9%. Sequencing used PBMCs. These receptors were collected from a man between 18 and 29 years old in good health and CMV-seropositive.

A few counts support this clone. V is TRBV6-1 and J is TRBJ2-7, with D possibly matching TRBD1 (5 bases). With 4 bases removed from V and 2 bases from J, the gap between germline ends came to 12 bases. The germline V gene has CDR1 MNHNS and CDR2 SASEGT. This CDR3 has 14 residues. The CDR3 DNA reads as TGTGCCAGCAGTGCACAGGATGACACCTACGAGCAGTACTTC. It specifies CASSAQDDTYEQYF.

This chain joins TRBV30 and TRBJ2-3; 7 bases match TRBD2. J gave up 5 bases and V 1 base, and 9 bases lay outside the gene matches. CDR1 and CDR2 (germline): GTSNPN, SVGIG (reference sequence). The CDR3 sequence is 15 residues long. The CDR3, as DNA: TGTGCCTGGAGTGCATCGGGCGGGAGTGGAGATACGCAGTATTTT. Translating gives CAWSASGGSGDTQYF.

About this clone itself: Its ends do not fully match the called genes, so a read error is possible. The chain links TRBV7-8 to TRBJ2-7; TRBD2 agrees at 8 bases. There are 15 residues in the CDR3. Looked up from germline, CDR1 is SGHVS and CDR2 is FQNEAQ. The CDR3 DNA sequence: TGTGCCAGCAGCTTAGGTCCCGGGACTAGTAGGACGGGAGGGTTC. Translating gives CASSLGPGTSRTGGF. The full variable domain, in which reference TRBV7-8 and TRBJ2-7 provide the parts outside the CDR3, is GAGVSQSPRYKVAKRGQDVALRCDPISGHVSLFWYQQALGQGPEFLTYFQNEAQLDKSGLPSDRFFAERPEGSVSTLKIQRTQQEDSAVYLCASSLGPGTSRTGGFGPGTRLTVT.

The V and J genes are TRBV12-5 and TRBJ2-3; the D gene is possibly TRBD2 (5 bases). The CDR3 runs 11 residues. Germline CDR1 and CDR2: LGHNT and FRNRAP. Between the trimmed V and J ends, which lost 9 bases and 8 bases, there was a span of 12 bases. As DNA, the CDR3 is TGTGCTAGCGGGGTCGCGGGTACGCAGTATTTT. Its protein product is CASGVAGTQYF.

The rearrangement joins TRBV18 to TRBJ1-2; 10 bases align to TRBD1. J lost 3 bases, V lost 5 bases, and 3 bases had no gene match. From germline, CDR1 is KGHSH and CDR2 LQKENI. The CDR3 contains 14 residues. CDR3 region: CASSSTGGDYGYTF. The DNA for the CDR3 is TGTGCCAGCTCATCGACAGGGGGCGACTATGGCTACACCTTC.

The chain recombines TRBV19 with TRBJ1-2; a weak D match, TRBD1 (5 bases). The germline V and J ends were trimmed by 2 bases and 2 bases, with 12 bases remaining between them. The germline CDR1 and CDR2 sequences are LNHDA and SQIVND (reference sequence). The CDR3 is made up of 15 amino acids. CDR3 protein: CASSINYGGNYGYTF. The CDR3 DNA follows: TGTGCCAGTAGTATAAATTACGGGGGAAACTATGGCTACACCTTC.

The genes are TRBV11-3 and TRBJ1-1; tentative D call: TRBD1 (5 bases). Germline assignment: CDR1 SGHNT and CDR2 YENEEA. The CDR3 contains 14 residues. V was shortened by 7 bases and J by 0 bases, with 12 bases between the two germline ends. The CDR3 protein is CASTPDTLNTEAFF. As DNA, the CDR3 is TGTGCCAGCACCCCGGACACCCTGAACACTGAAGCTTTCTTT.

This chain uses TRBV28 with TRBJ1-1; TRBD1 matches at 9 bases. This CDR3 is 16 amino acids long. Trimming cost V 3 bases and J 1 base; bases outside gene matches: 6. The germline V gene has CDR1 MDHEN and CDR2 SYDVKM. CDR3 in amino acids: CASSLVQGAKNTEAFF. The CDR3 bases are TGTGCCAGCAGTTTGGTACAGGGGGCTAAGAACACTGAAGCTTTCTTT.

The V call is TRBV27, the J call TRBJ2-1; the D is unclear. CDR1 MNHEY and CDR2 SMNVEV come from the germline V gene (reference sequence). This CDR3 is 16 amino acids long. Trimming stripped 0 bases from V and 0 bases from J, with 9 bases between. CDR3 DNA: TGTGCCAGCAGTTTATCGATTTTGAGCTCCTACAATGAGCAGTTCTTC. Protein product: CASSLSILSSYNEQFF.

V gene TRBV19 combines with J gene TRBJ1-5, with unresolved D. CDR1 LNHDA and CDR2 SQIVND come from the germline V gene (reference sequence). This CDR3 contains 15 residues. Trimming took off 2 bases at V and 1 base at J, with 9 bases between the two ends. DNA for the CDR3: TGTGCCAGTAGTATATTGGCAGGCAGCAATCAGCCCCAGCATTTT. This codes for CASSILAGSNQPQHF. The full variable domain, with the rest looked up from reference TRBV19 and TRBJ1-5, is DGGITQSPKYLFRKEGQNVTLSCEQNLNHDAMYWYRQDPGQGLRLIYYSQIVNDFQKGDIAEGYSVSREKKESFPLTVTSAQKNPTAFYLCASSILAGSNQPQHFGDGTRLSIL.

V and J are TRBV19 and TRBJ1-5; TRBD1 aligns across 7 bases. Germline assignment: CDR1 LNHDA and CDR2 SQIVND (reference sequence). V was pared by 4 bases and J by 5 bases, with 11 bases of the junction left unmatched. CDR3 size: 16 residues. The CDR3 protein is CASSTAPDRVDQPQHF. The CDR3 coding sequence is TGTGCCAGTAGTACCGCCCCCGACAGGGTGGATCAGCCCCAGCATTTT.

Here the CDR3 reads CASSPPSRVYEQYF. The CDR3 DNA follows: TGTGCCAGCAGTCCCCCCTCCCGCGTCTACGAGCAGTACTTC. The J gene is TRBJ2-7, the V gene TRBV28; no clear D gene. This CDR3 is built from 14 residues. CDR1 is MDHEN, CDR2 SYDVKM, per germline. V lost 5 bases and J lost 3, with 14 bases in between. Together with reference TRBV28 and TRBJ2-7, the CDR3 gives the full variable domain: DVKVTQSSRYLVKRTGEKVFLECVQDMDHENMFWYRQDPGLGLRLIYFSYDVKMKEKGDIPEGYSVSREKKERFSLILESASTNQTSMYLCASSPPSRVYEQYFGPGTRLTVT.

This clone showed up just once. The gene calls are TRBV14 and TRBJ1-6; D gene ambiguous. Germline V CDR1 and CDR2: SGHDN, FVKESK. This CDR3 region has 16 residues. V lost 1 base to trimming and J lost 7 bases, with 14 bases between them. Written as DNA, the CDR3 is TGTGCCAGCAGCCAAGGCTTCGGCCGGGGAAATTCACCCCTCCACTTT. Its protein is CASSQGFGRGNSPLHF.

The chain is built from TRBV5-4 and TRBJ1-2; D might be TRBD1 (5 bases). CDR3 length equals 15 residues. Germline lookup yields CDR1 SGHNT and CDR2 YYREEE (reference sequence). Between the trimmed V and J ends, which lost 4 bases and 0 bases, there was a span of 13 bases. This CDR3 reads CASSPRSGPNYGYTF. CDR3 DNA: TGTGCCAGCAGCCCCCGTTCAGGGCCTAACTATGGCTACACCTTC.

The genes are TRBV5-1 and TRBJ1-2; TRBD1 matches at 9 bases. Trimming took 4 bases from V and 3 from J; bases not matched to a gene: 4. The CDR3 runs 14 residues. Per germline, CDR1 SGHRS and CDR2 YFSETQ. The chain's CDR3 is CASSPGQGDYGYTF. The CDR3 region has the DNA TGCGCCAGCAGCCCGGGACAGGGAGACTATGGCTACACCTTC.

The genes are TRBV9 and TRBJ2-6; D is uncertain. The germline V and J ends were trimmed by 3 bases and 0 bases, with 13 bases remaining between them. The V gene's germline CDR1 is SGDLS and CDR2 YYNGEE. The CDR3 contains 17 residues. The CDR3 sequence is CASSASIRFSGANVLTF. CDR3 DNA: TGTGCCAGCAGCGCCTCAATCCGGTTCTCTGGGGCCAACGTCCTGACTTTC.

This rearrangement joins TRBV19 to TRBJ1-5; D is undetermined. The CDR3 is made up of 14 amino acids. Between the trimmed V and J ends, which lost 6 bases and 2 bases, there was a span of 11 bases. Germline assignment: CDR1 LNHDA and CDR2 SQIVND (reference sequence). CDR3 DNA: TGTGCCAGTAGGAACAGTATCCGCAATCAGCCCCAGCATTTT. As protein: CASRNSIRNQPQHF.

As concerns this clone: A much larger clone differs by one base, so this may be a read error. The chain uses TRBV5-4 and TRBJ2-6, with a possible D match to TRBD2 (6 bases). Germline V CDR1 and CDR2: SGHNT, YYREEE (reference sequence). The CDR3 extends over 15 amino acids. CDR3 amino acids: CASRDRDSEANVLTF. CDR3 coding DNA: TGTGCCAGCAGGGATCGGGACTCTGAGGCCAACGTCCTGACTTTC. The full variable domain, with the rest looked up from reference TRBV5-4 and TRBJ2-6, is ETGVTQSPTHLIKTRGQQVTLRCSSQSGHNTVSWYQQALGQGPQFIFQYYREEENGRGNFPPRFSGLQFPNYSSELNVNALELDDSALYLCASRDRDSEANVLTFGAGSRLTVL.

CDR3 amino acids: CASGLNSGKETQYF. CDR3 bases: TGTGCTAGTGGTTTGAATAGCGGCAAAGAGACCCAGTACTTC. The chain carries TRBV12-5 and TRBJ2-5, with D possibly being TRBD2 (6 bases). Germline loops: CDR1 LGHNT, CDR2 FRNRAP. The V end was cut by 2 bases, the J end by 3 bases, with 10 bases between. This CDR3 is 14 amino acids long.

The CDR3 bases are TGTGCCAGCTCACCCGGGAAGGGAGTTGAAGCTTTCTTT. It is translated as CASSPGKGVEAFF. The chain recombines TRBV18 with TRBJ1-1; D call uncertain. Germline CDR1 and CDR2: KGHSH and LQKENI. V was cut by 3 bases and J by 7 bases, with 12 bases left in between. CDR3 length: 13 residues.

The chain recombines TRBV6-4 with TRBJ1-6, with 8 bases matching TRBD1. The germline V gene encodes CDR1 MRHNA and CDR2 SNTAGT. With V trimmed by 5 bases and J by 9 bases, 18 bases remained unmatched. CDR3 length: 18 residues. CDR3 residues: CASSTRTGHTRNCSPLHF. CDR3 DNA: TGTGCCAGCAGTACCAGGACAGGGCATACGCGGAATTGTTCACCCCTCCACTTT.

The chain recombines TRBV21-1 with TRBJ1-4; TRBD1, the table's D call, was not compared with the DNA. TRBV21-1 constitutes a pseudogene. The CDR3 length is 15 residues. The CDR3 coding sequence is TGTGCCAGCAGGCACCTAGTGGGACAGGGAGAAAAACTGTTTTTT. This sequence encodes CASRHLVGQGEKLFF.

The genes are TRBV6-5 and TRBJ1-1; TRBD1 matches 10 bases. Trimming took 0 bases from V and 11 from J; bases not matched to a gene: 9. Germline values: CDR1 MNHEY, CDR2 SVGAGI. The CDR3 loop spans 15 amino acids. DNA for the CDR3: TGTGCCAGCAGTTACTCTGGGACAGGGGCCTACGGGGCTTTCTTT. This translates into CASSYSGTGAYGAFF.